This T cell receptor beta chain is drawn from a study of CD8+CD57+ T cells in acquired aplastic anemia. Overall study findings and caveats: Over 25 CD8+ CDR3 sequences occurred in both the patients and the controls. Between patients and controls, CD8+ Simpson's diversity did not vary significantly.

CDR3 and TCR beta VDJ profiling relied on a genomic DNA template. TCRdb analysed the reads with MiXCR anew, one entry per CDR3 protein. This repertoire shows roughly 190,000 distinct CDR3 sequences, less than 60% found once; its top ten account for about 9.5%. This clonotype was counted a few times. Its antigen is still unknown. CDR3 size: 13 residues. Germline lookup yields CDR1 SNHLY and CDR2 FYNNEI. With 4 bases removed from V and 0 bases from J, the gap between germline ends came to 7 bases. Patients who underwent sequencing had shown CD8+CD57+ cell expansion by flow cytometry. Patients had not yet gotten any therapy when their blood was taken for sampling.

The sequencing input was sorted CD4+, CD8+, or CD8+CD57+ T cells (not recorded which) from PBMCs. This chain connects TRBV2 to TRBJ2-7, with TRBD1 as a possible D gene (5 bases). The sequence was collected from a human donor with aplastic anemia. CDR3: CASSGGSSYEQYF. DNA for the CDR3: TGTGCCAGCAGTGGGGGCAGCTCCTACGAGCAGTACTTC.